These 24 T cell receptor beta chains share one sample of origin, sequenced in a study of blood T cell repertoires in COVID-19. Produced via immunoSEQ multiplex PCR; TCRdb's table is partial and in-frame only. The data show over 75,000 clones, about 80% seen once. The source material was peripheral blood. The origin of the receptors is a human donor in a cohort sampled during active COVID-19.

This sequence joins TRBV15 and TRBJ2-7; D possibly corresponds to TRBD2 (6 bases). Germline CDR1 and CDR2: LNHNV and YYDKDF (reference sequence). V was pared by 0 bases and J by 2 bases, with 11 bases between. This CDR3 region has 15 residues. The DNA for the CDR3 is TGTGCCACCAGCAGAGATAGGGCGGGAACCTACGAGCAGTACTTC. As protein: CATSRDRAGTYEQYF.

The genes are TRBV28 and TRBJ2-3; TRBD2 matches 14 bases. CDR3 size: 17 residues. The V gene's germline CDR1 is MDHEN and CDR2 SYDVKM. V lost 5 bases, J lost 3 bases, and 7 bases stayed unmatched. DNA of the CDR3: TGTGCCAGCAGTACAGGGACTAGCGGGAGAGAGACAGATACGCAGTATTTT. This encodes CASSTGTSGRETDTQYF.

V and J are TRBV6-5 and TRBJ1-1; D ambiguous. CDR1 and CDR2 (germline): MNHEY, SVGAGI. The ends were cut back, 2 bases at V and 1 base at J, with 14 bases in the middle. There are 16 residues in the CDR3. CDR3 in amino acids: CASSYGSAIGNTEAFF. The DNA of the CDR3 is TGTGCCAGCAGTTACGGTAGCGCTATAGGGAACACTGAAGCTTTCTTT.

This chain uses TRBV27 with TRBJ2-1, with 9 bases matching TRBD2. This CDR3 spans 16 amino acids. Germline-derived CDR1 and CDR2 are MNHEY and SMNVEV (reference sequence). The J segment lost 4 bases and the V segment lost 4 bases, leaving 8 bases of the junction unmatched. Here the CDR3 DNA reads TGTGCCAGCAGTTCCCCCCAGCGGGGGGATTACAATGAGCAGTTCTTC. Translation gives CASSSPQRGDYNEQFF.

The chain recombines TRBV7-9 with TRBJ1-3; 7 bases agree with TRBD1. The CDR3 runs 15 residues. From germline, CDR1 is SEHNR and CDR2 FQNEAQ (reference sequence). Trimming at V came to 4 bases and at J to 3 bases, leaving 6 bases not matched to a gene. CDR3 DNA: TGTGCCAGCAGCTATGACAGGGAAGGTGGAAACACCATATATTTT. Its protein product is CASSYDREGGNTIYF.

V is TRBV4-1 and J is TRBJ1-2; unclear D gene. Trimming took 4 bases from V and 1 from J, leaving 10 bases between them. There are 14 residues in the CDR3. Germline V gene lookup returns CDR1 MGHRA and CDR2 YSYEKL. The CDR3 DNA sequence: TGCGCCAGCAGCCGGCAAGAGGGTAACTATGGCTACACCTTC. Translated, it gives CASSRQEGNYGYTF.

The rearrangement links TRBV2 to TRBJ2-7; 9 bases match TRBD1. V gave up 5 bases and J gave up 6 bases; unmatched junction bases: 2. CDR1 and CDR2 (germline): SNHLY, FYNNEI. CDR3 length: 12 amino acids. CDR3 loop: CASSPDRGEQYF. In nucleotides, the CDR3 is TGTGCCAGCAGTCCGGACAGGGGCGAGCAGTACTTC.

In this sample, this clone turned up a few times. The chain recombines TRBV11-2 with TRBJ2-1; 8 nucleotides align to TRBD2. This CDR3 has 15 amino acids. Germline values: CDR1 SGHAT, CDR2 FQNNGV. V dropped 1 base and J dropped 9; count of bases not matched to a gene: 8. The CDR3 DNA is TGTGCCAGCAGCTTAGGCCAGCGGGAGTACGGTGAGCAGTTCTTC. As protein: CASSLGQREYGEQFF.

This clone has more than one count but fewer than ten. The genes are TRBV6-5 and TRBJ1-4, with D possibly being TRBD1 (5 bases). Deletions cut 6 bases from V and 11 bases from J, with 16 bases between. The V gene's germline CDR1 is MNHEY and CDR2 SVGAGI. This CDR3 is built from 13 residues. For the CDR3, the DNA is TGTGCCAGCAGCCCCTGGACGGGGGGTAAACTGTTTTTT. This sequence encodes CASSPWTGGKLFF.

The chain employs TRBV6-5 and TRBJ2-5; TRBD1 matches 8 bases. The CDR3 runs 15 residues. Germline lookup yields CDR1 MNHEY and CDR2 SVGAGI. V lost 5 bases, J lost 3 bases, and 8 bases stayed unmatched. The CDR3 region is CASSPRTGKKETQYF. The CDR3 bases are TGTGCCAGCAGTCCCCGGACAGGGAAAAAAGAGACCCAGTACTTC.

This rearrangement joins TRBV10-3 to TRBJ2-1, with TRBD2 matching over 15 bases. Germline lookup yields CDR1 ENHRY and CDR2 SYGVKD. There are 16 residues in the CDR3. With 4 bases clipped from V and 2 bases from J, the junction kept 0 bases outside the gene matches. CDR3 nucleotide sequence: TGTGCCATCAGTGGGACTAGCGGGGGGGCCTACAATGAGCAGTTCTTC. Translating gives CAISGTSGGAYNEQFF.

The rearrangement links TRBV5-8 to TRBJ2-1, with 10 bases that match TRBD2. The CDR3 extends over 15 amino acids. V shed 1 base and J 2 bases; nucleotides not matched to a gene: 0. In germline, CDR1 is SGHTS, CDR2 YDEGEE. The CDR3 DNA reads TGTGCCAGCAGCTTGCTAGCGGGAGCCTACAATGAGCAGTTCTTC. It is translated as CASSLLAGAYNEQFF.

The rearrangement joins TRBV5-1 to TRBJ2-3; 9 nucleotides match TRBD1. The V gene's germline CDR1 is SGHRS and CDR2 YFSETQ. After removal of 0 bases from V and 0 bases from J, the junction contained 8 bases not matched to a gene. The CDR3 is 18 amino acids. CDR3 bases: TGCGCCAGCAGCTTGGTAAGAACCGGGACAGGGAGCACAGATACGCAGTATTTT. Encoded protein: CASSLVRTGTGSTDTQYF.

The rearrangement links TRBV9 to TRBJ1-1; weak D call: TRBD1 (6 bases). The CDR3 totals 14 residues. Between the trimmed V and J ends, which lost 6 bases and 1 base, there was a span of 13 bases. Germline V CDR1 and CDR2: SGDLS, YYNGEE. Written as DNA, the CDR3 is TGTGCCAGCACCACCGGACAGTCGAACACTGAAGCTTTCTTT. Translation gives CASTTGQSNTEAFF.

The chain uses TRBV5-8 and TRBJ1-1; no clear D. The CDR3 has 12 residues. With 2 bases removed from V and 2 bases from J, the gap between germline ends came to 4 bases. In germline, CDR1 is SGHTS, CDR2 YDEGEE. The CDR3 spells CASSFYNTEAFF. CDR3 in DNA: TGTGCCAGCAGCTTTTATAACACTGAAGCTTTCTTT. Looking up the rest from reference TRBV5-8 and TRBJ1-1 gives the full variable domain: EAGVTQSPTHLIKTRGQQATLRCSPISGHTSVYWYQQALGLGLQFLLWYDEGEERNRGNFPPRFSGRQFPNYSSELNVNALELEDSALYLCASSFYNTEAFFGQGTRLTVV.

The chain has TRBV5-1 and TRBJ2-5; 8 bases line up with TRBD2. J gave up 1 base and V 4 bases, and 9 bases lay outside the gene matches. Germline CDR1 reads SGHRS; CDR2 reads YFSETQ. This CDR3 is 16 amino acids long. The DNA of the CDR3 is TGCGCCAGCAGCATGCAAACTAGCGGCCTCCAAGAGACCCAGTACTTC. It encodes CASSMQTSGLQETQYF.

This sequence joins TRBV11-2 and TRBJ1-6, with D tentatively TRBD1 (6 bases). The V and J ends lost 6 bases and 6 bases respectively, with 21 bases between them. The CDR3 totals 17 residues. The germline gives CDR1 SGHAT, CDR2 FQNNGV. For the CDR3, the DNA is TGTGCCAGCAGTTTACAAAAATCAGGGGTTCGTAATTCACCCCTCCACTTT. Encoded protein: CASSLQKSGVRNSPLHF. Together with reference TRBV11-2 and TRBJ1-6, the CDR3 gives the full variable domain: EAGVAQSPRYKIIEKRQSVAFWCNPISGHATLYWYQQILGQGPKLLIQFQNNGVVDDSQLPKDRFSAERLKGVDSTLKIQPAKLEDSAVYLCASSLQKSGVRNSPLHFGNGTRLTVT.

This clone was detected only a few times. The rearrangement uses TRBV10-3 and TRBJ2-6; D is perhaps TRBD2 (6 bases). Looked up from germline, CDR1 is ENHRY and CDR2 is SYGVKD. V lost 6 bases and J 3 bases, leaving 9 bases between the germline ends. There are 14 residues in the CDR3. The CDR3: CAIRDSGGANVLTF. CDR3 in DNA: TGTGCCATCAGGGATAGCGGTGGGGCCAACGTCCTGACTTTC.

This chain joins TRBV12-3 or TRBV12-4 and TRBJ2-7; 7 nucleotides agree with TRBD1. The ends lost 4 bases at V and 6 bases at J; junction bases unmatched: 6. The CDR3 is 13 amino acids. CDR3 DNA: TGTGCCAGCAGTTCGACAGGGTCAAGCGAGCAGTACTTC. It yields the protein CASSSTGSSEQYF.

The genes are TRBV28 and TRBJ1-3, with D perhaps matching TRBD1 (5 bases). This CDR3 is built from 17 residues. V dropped 6 bases and J dropped 3 bases, with 21 bases sitting between them. The germline V gene encodes CDR1 MDHEN and CDR2 SYDVKM. As DNA, the CDR3 is TGTGCCAGCAGCCGGGTGCCGTTCGGGACTGATGGAAACACCATATATTTT. This encodes CASSRVPFGTDGNTIYF.

The J gene is TRBJ2-7, the V gene TRBV19; the D gene is possibly TRBD1 (5 bases). CDR3 length: 13 amino acids. In germline, CDR1 is LNHDA, CDR2 SQIVND (reference sequence). With 6 bases removed from V and 0 bases from J, the gap between germline ends came to 9 bases. CDR3 nucleotide sequence: TGTGCCAGTAGGCAGGGTAACTCCTACGAGCAGTACTTC. Translating it yields CASRQGNSYEQYF.

The chain joins TRBV19 to TRBJ1-4; TRBD1 might be the D (5 bases). V dropped 3 bases and J dropped 7 bases, with 15 bases sitting between them. The CDR3 has 15 amino acids. Germline CDR1 LNHDA, CDR2 SQIVND (reference sequence). The CDR3 loop reads CASSILRRGGEKLFF. The CDR3 DNA sequence: TGTGCCAGTAGTATCTTACGCCGGGGGGGTGAAAAACTGTTTTTT.

The genes are TRBV5-4 and TRBJ2-1; 7 bases agree with TRBD1. J was trimmed by 3 bases and V by 3 bases; bases with no gene match: 3. This CDR3 spans 14 amino acids. The germline V gene has CDR1 SGHNT and CDR2 YYREEE (reference sequence). CDR3 DNA sequence: TGTGCCAGCAGCTCAAGGACAGGCTACAATGAGCAGTTCTTC. Amino acid sequence: CASSSRTGYNEQFF. The full variable domain, completed using reference TRBV5-4 and TRBJ2-1, is ETGVTQSPTHLIKTRGQQVTLRCSSQSGHNTVSWYQQALGQGPQFIFQYYREEENGRGNFPPRFSGLQFPNYSSELNVNALELDDSALYLCASSSRTGYNEQFFGPGTRLTVL.

This clone was picked up a small number of times. The chain combines TRBV2 with TRBJ1-2; TRBD1 matches 9 bases. This CDR3 comprises 12 residues. Germline assignment: CDR1 SNHLY and CDR2 FYNNEI. V was clipped by 8 bases and J by 6 bases; unmatched bases: 4. The CDR3 DNA reads as TGTGCCAGCCAGACAGGGGGGGATGGCTACACCTTC. This gives the protein CASQTGGDGYTF.